A single sample is the source of the 11 T cell receptor beta chains below, sequenced in a study of blood T cell repertoires in COVID-19. Some clones are missing from TCRdb's copy, which holds only in-frame ones; the method was immunoSEQ multiplex PCR. The sample includes 74,000 or so clones, roughly 88% of them seen just once. Sequenced input: peripheral blood. Source of these receptors: a human donor in a cohort sampled during active COVID-19.

CDR3 in DNA: TGTGCCAGCAGCTTAATCAGCGGGGGAGAAGAGACCCAGTACTTC. This sequence encodes CASSLISGGEETQYF. V is TRBV5-4 and J is TRBJ2-5, with TRBD2 matching 8 bases. From germline, CDR1 is SGHNT and CDR2 YYREEE (reference sequence). V dropped 2 bases and J dropped 3; count of bases not matched to a gene: 6. There are 15 residues in the CDR3.

The chain is built from TRBV6-2 or TRBV6-3 and TRBJ2-3; 8 bases fit TRBD2. V lost 6 bases to trimming and J lost 2 bases; unmatched junction nucleotides: 10. The CDR3 consists of 16 residues. The V gene's germline CDR1 is MNHEY and CDR2 SVGEGT. CDR3 DNA: TGTGCCAGCAGCCCCCGGGAGCGGGAGTTCACAGATACGCAGTATTTT. Translation gives CASSPREREFTDTQYF.

The chain combines TRBV6-5 with TRBJ2-3, with TRBD1 identical over 9 bases. The junction had 3 bases not matched to a gene; V was cut back by 1 base and J by 4 bases. This CDR3 is 15 amino acids long. Looked up from germline, CDR1 is MNHEY and CDR2 is SVGAGI. The CDR3 sequence: CASSYWGQGSDTQYF. The CDR3 DNA reads TGTGCCAGCAGTTACTGGGGACAGGGTTCAGATACGCAGTATTTT.

The chain joins TRBV7-2 to TRBJ1-2; D possibly corresponds to TRBD1 (5 bases). The CDR3 is 16 residues long. Trimming took off 5 bases at V and 8 bases at J, with 24 bases between the two ends. Per the germline V gene, CDR1 is SGHTA and CDR2 is FQGNSA. In DNA form, the CDR3 reads TGTGCCAGCAGCACCAACTATAGACCGGGTACAGGAGGCTACACCTTC. This translates into CASSTNYRPGTGGYTF.

The chain uses TRBV27 and TRBJ1-6; TRBD1 aligns across 8 bases. J was trimmed by 9 bases and V by 4 bases; bases with no gene match: 8. There are 15 residues in the CDR3. Germline V CDR1 and CDR2: MNHEY, SMNVEV (reference sequence). The CDR3 DNA reads as TGTGCCAGCAGTTCTCATACAGGGGGGTCTTCACCCCTCCACTTT. It translates to CASSSHTGGSSPLHF.

CDR3 nucleotide sequence: TGTGCCAGCAGCTACAGGGGGCAAACCGGGGAGCTGTTTTTT. It specifies CASSYRGQTGELFF. The chain uses TRBV27 and TRBJ2-2, with 9 bases fitting TRBD1. J gave up 5 bases and V 6 bases, and 4 bases lay outside the gene matches. The CDR3 length is 14 residues. Germline CDR1 is MNHEY and CDR2 is SMNVEV (reference sequence).

This chain joins TRBV28 and TRBJ1-2, with D tentatively TRBD1 (6 bases). CDR1 and CDR2 from the germline V gene are MDHEN and SYDVKM. This CDR3 has 15 amino acids. V was trimmed by 7 bases and J by 4 bases, leaving 19 bases between them. The CDR3 coding sequence is TGTGCCAGCACCCCGGACAGTTTAGGAGTCTATGGCTACACCTTC. Protein sequence: CASTPDSLGVYGYTF.

This clone has only one observation. The rearrangement links TRBV18 to TRBJ1-1; no definite D call. Germline V gene sequence: CDR1 KGHSH, CDR2 LQKENI. The V end lost 1 base, the J end lost 6 bases, and 12 bases lay between the germline ends. CDR3 size: 14 residues. The CDR3 coding sequence is TGTGCCAGCTCACCACGGCAGGTCAGGCCTGAAGCTTTCTTT. Amino acids: CASSPRQVRPEAFF. Complete variable domain (other parts from reference TRBV18 and TRBJ1-1): NAGVMQNPRHLVRRRGQEARLRCSPMKGHSHVYWYRQLPEEGLKFMVYLQKENIIDESGMPKERFSAEFPKEGPSILRIQQVVRGDSAAYFCASSPRQVRPEAFFGQGTRLTVV.

The chain recombines TRBV6-6 with TRBJ1-2; TRBD1 matches 7 bases. The CDR3 has 13 amino acids. The trim removed 5 bases at V and 1 base at J, leaving 1 base unmatched. The germline CDR1 and CDR2 sequences are MNHNY and SVGAGI (reference sequence). DNA for the CDR3: TGTGCCAGCAGTCGACAGGGTAACTATGGCTACACCTTC. Translation gives CASSRQGNYGYTF.

The rearrangement joins TRBV27 to TRBJ1-1; D remains unclear. Germline lookup yields CDR1 MNHEY and CDR2 SMNVEV (reference sequence). This CDR3 has 13 amino acids. Trimming cost V 6 bases and J 1 base, with 9 bases left between them. In DNA, the CDR3 is TGTGCCAGCAGGAGGGAGGGGAACACTGAAGCTTTCTTT. It encodes CASRREGNTEAFF.

V and J are TRBV19 and TRBJ1-6, with D possibly TRBD1 on 6 matching bases. V was pared by 5 bases and J by 5 bases, with 16 bases between. Germline-derived CDR1 and CDR2 are LNHDA and SQIVND (reference sequence). CDR3 length equals 16 residues. The CDR3 loop reads CASSPRTAYNNSPLHF. CDR3 in DNA: TGTGCCAGTAGTCCAAGGACAGCATATAATAATTCACCCCTCCACTTT. The whole variable domain, remainder taken from reference TRBV19 and TRBJ1-6, is DGGITQSPKYLFRKEGQNVTLSCEQNLNHDAMYWYRQDPGQGLRLIYYSQIVNDFQKGDIAEGYSVSREKKESFPLTVTSAQKNPTAFYLCASSPRTAYNNSPLHFGNGTRLTVT.